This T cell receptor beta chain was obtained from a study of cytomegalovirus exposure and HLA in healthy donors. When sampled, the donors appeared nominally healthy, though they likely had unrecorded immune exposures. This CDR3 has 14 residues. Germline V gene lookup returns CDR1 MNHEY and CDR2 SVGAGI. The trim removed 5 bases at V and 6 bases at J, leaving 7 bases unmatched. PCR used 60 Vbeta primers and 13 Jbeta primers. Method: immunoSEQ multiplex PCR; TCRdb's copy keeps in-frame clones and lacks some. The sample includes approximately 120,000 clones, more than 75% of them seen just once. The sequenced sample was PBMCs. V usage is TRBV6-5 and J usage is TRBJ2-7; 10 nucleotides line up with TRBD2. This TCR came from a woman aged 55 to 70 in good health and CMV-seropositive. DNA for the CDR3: TGTGCCAGCAGTCCTAGCGGGAGAGCGGGCGAGCAGTACTTC. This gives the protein CASSPSGRAGEQYF.